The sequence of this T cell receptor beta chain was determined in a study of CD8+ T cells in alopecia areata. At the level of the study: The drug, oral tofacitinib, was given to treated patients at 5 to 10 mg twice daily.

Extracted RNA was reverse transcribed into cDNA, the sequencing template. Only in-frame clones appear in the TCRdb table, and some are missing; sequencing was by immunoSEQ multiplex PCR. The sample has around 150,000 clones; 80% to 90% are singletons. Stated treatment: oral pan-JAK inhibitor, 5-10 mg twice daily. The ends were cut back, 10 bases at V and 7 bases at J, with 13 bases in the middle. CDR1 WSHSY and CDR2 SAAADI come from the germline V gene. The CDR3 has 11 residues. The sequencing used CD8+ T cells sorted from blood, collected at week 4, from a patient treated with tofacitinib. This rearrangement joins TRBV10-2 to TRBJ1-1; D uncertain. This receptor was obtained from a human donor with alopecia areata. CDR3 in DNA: TGCGCCACCCGCACGGGTATTGAAGCTTTCTTT. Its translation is CATRTGIEAFF.